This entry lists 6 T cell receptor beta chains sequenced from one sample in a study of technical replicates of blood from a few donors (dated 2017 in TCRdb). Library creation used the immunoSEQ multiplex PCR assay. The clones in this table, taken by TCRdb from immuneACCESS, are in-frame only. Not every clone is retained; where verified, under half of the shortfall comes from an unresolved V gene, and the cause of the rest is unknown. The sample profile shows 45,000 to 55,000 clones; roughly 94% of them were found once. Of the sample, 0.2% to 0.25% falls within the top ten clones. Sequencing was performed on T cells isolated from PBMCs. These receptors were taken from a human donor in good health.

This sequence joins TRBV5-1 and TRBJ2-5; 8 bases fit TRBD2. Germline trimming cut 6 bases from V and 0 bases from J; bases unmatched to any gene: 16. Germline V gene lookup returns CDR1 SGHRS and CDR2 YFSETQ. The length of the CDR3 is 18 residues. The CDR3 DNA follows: TGCGCCAGCACCCCGGCGCAGCATACTAGCGGCTACCAAGAGACCCAGTACTTC. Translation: CASTPAQHTSGYQETQYF.

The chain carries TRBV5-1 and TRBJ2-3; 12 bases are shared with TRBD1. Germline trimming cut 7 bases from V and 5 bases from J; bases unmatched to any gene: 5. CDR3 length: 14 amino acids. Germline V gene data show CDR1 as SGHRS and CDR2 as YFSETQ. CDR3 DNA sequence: TGCGCCAGCGGCGGGACAGGGGGCATAGATACGCAGTATTTT. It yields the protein CASGGTGGIDTQYF.

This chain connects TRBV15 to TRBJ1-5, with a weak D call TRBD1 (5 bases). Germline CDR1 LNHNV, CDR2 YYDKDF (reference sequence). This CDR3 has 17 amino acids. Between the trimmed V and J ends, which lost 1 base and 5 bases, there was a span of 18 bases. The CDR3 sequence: CATSRGPGEGLDQPQHF. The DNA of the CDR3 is TGTGCCACCAGCAGAGGTCCTGGGGAGGGGTTGGATCAGCCCCAGCATTTT.

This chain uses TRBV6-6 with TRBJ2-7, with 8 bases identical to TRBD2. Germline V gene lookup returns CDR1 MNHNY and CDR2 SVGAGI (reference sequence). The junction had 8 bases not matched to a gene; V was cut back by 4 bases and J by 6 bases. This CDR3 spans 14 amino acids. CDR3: CASSSGSGGGEQYF. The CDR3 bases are TGTGCCAGCAGTTCGGGGTCCGGGGGGGGCGAGCAGTACTTC.

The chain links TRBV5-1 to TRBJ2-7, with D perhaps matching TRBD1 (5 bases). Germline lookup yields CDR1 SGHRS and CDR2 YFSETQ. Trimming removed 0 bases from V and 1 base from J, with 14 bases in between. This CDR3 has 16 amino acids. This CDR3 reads CASSLVGRLGSYEQYF. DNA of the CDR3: TGCGCCAGCAGCTTGGTGGGGCGACTGGGTTCCTACGAGCAGTACTTC.

CDR3 DNA sequence: TGCAGCGTTGTATCTGGGCCAGAGACCCAGTACTTC. Translated: CSVVSGPETQYF. The gene calls are TRBV29-1 and TRBJ2-5; D not certain. The CDR3 extends over 12 amino acids. Germline CDR1 SQVTM, CDR2 ANQGSEA. Deletions cut 4 bases from V and 4 bases from J, with 10 bases between.